A single sample gave rise to the 27 T cell receptor beta chains below, sequenced in a study of response to subunit inactivated influenza vaccine. MiXCR, applied by TCRdb to the RT-PCR reads, yields one record per CDR3 protein. Among roughly 700,000 distinct CDR3 sequences listed, about 14% were seen once. Sequenced material: PBMCs from blood, taken 14 to 15 days before vaccination. These receptors originate from a man aged 50 to 59 who received an inactivated influenza vaccine.

The V call is TRBV28, the J call TRBJ2-1; the D call may be TRBD1 or TRBD2 (5 bases each). Germline CDR1 reads MDHEN; CDR2 reads SYDVKM. With 5 bases removed from V and 0 bases from J, the gap between germline ends came to 14 bases. This CDR3 spans 16 amino acids. The CDR3 reads CASSRMRGRSYNEQFF. CDR3 sequence (DNA): TGTGCCAGCAGTCGCATGAGGGGTCGCTCCTACAATGAGCAGTTCTTC.

This clonotype has a handful of counts. This chain connects TRBV11-1 to TRBJ1-1, with a tentative D call TRBD1 (5 bases). Germline V gene sequence: CDR1 SGHAT, CDR2 FQDESV (reference sequence). V was cut by 3 bases and J by 0 bases, with 8 bases left in between. The CDR3 runs 14 residues. The CDR3 DNA reads TGTGCCAGCAGCTTGGACACTGTGAACACTGAAGCTTTCTTT. As protein: CASSLDTVNTEAFF.

This clonotype was detected a few times. The chain has TRBV4-3 and TRBJ1-1; 7 bases line up with TRBD1. Germline-derived CDR1 and CDR2 are LGHNA and YSLEER. V lost 4 bases, J lost 4 bases, and 3 bases stayed unmatched. This CDR3 spans 13 amino acids. As DNA, the CDR3 is TGCGCCAGCAGCCCAGGGGGGGTCACTGAAGCTTTCTTT. As protein: CASSPGGVTEAFF.

The rearrangement uses TRBV4-3 and TRBJ2-7; TRBD1 or TRBD2 may be the D gene (6 bases each). CDR3 length: 15 residues. CDR1 is LGHNA and CDR2 is YSLEER in the germline V gene. V was clipped by 2 bases and J by 1 base, with 12 bases between them. The CDR3 DNA sequence: TGCGCCAGCAGCCAAACCAGGGGAGGATCCTACGAGCAGTACTTC. The encoded protein is CASSQTRGGSYEQYF.

The chain employs TRBV11-2 and TRBJ2-5; D is possibly TRBD1 or TRBD2 (7 bases each). This CDR3 region has 16 residues. Trimming cost V 2 bases and J 5 bases, with 18 bases left between them. Germline CDR1 SGHAT, CDR2 FQNNGV. Written as DNA, the CDR3 is TGTGCCAGCAGCTTAAGTTCGCAGGGGGGGATGGAGACCCAGTACTTC. Its translation is CASSLSSQGGMETQYF.

The chain has TRBV4-3 and TRBJ2-3; 10 bases map to TRBD2. Germline CDR1 and CDR2: LGHNA and YSLEER. The CDR3 has 17 amino acids. The V and J ends lost 4 bases and 3 bases, in that order; junction bases with no gene match: 10. CDR3 protein: CASSPDPGLAFTDTQYF. The CDR3 DNA sequence: TGCGCCAGCAGCCCAGACCCGGGACTAGCGTTTACAGATACGCAGTATTTT.

This clonotype turned up a few times. This chain links TRBV5-1 with TRBJ1-1; D not certain. Trimming took off 0 bases at V and 6 bases at J, with 18 bases between the two ends. Per the germline V gene, CDR1 is SGHRS and CDR2 is YFSETQ. The CDR3 extends over 16 amino acids. Here the CDR3 DNA reads TGCGCCAGCAGCTTGGAAATGACCGGGCTCAACCCTGAAGCTTTCTTT. Amino acid sequence: CASSLEMTGLNPEAFF.

There are many counts of this clonotype. The rearrangement uses TRBV3-1 and TRBJ2-2; perhaps D is TRBD1 or TRBD2 (5 bases each). The V gene lost 3 bases and the J gene lost 1 base, with 9 bases spanning the gap. The germline CDR1 and CDR2 sequences are LGHDT and YNNKEL (reference sequence). This CDR3 has 15 residues. CDR3 coding DNA: TGTGCCAGCAGCCAGGGACGGGTGAACACCGGGGAGCTGTTTTTT. This codes for CASSQGRVNTGELFF.

With respect to this clonotype: This may stem from a read error, because a much larger clone lies one nucleotide away. V gene TRBV29-1 combines with J gene TRBJ2-1, with D uncertain. This CDR3 comprises 12 residues. From germline, CDR1 is SQVTM and CDR2 ANQGSEA. CDR3 loop: CSVVVPGNEEFF. DNA for the CDR3: TGCAGCGTTGTCGTACCGGGTAATGAGGAGTTCTTC.

This clonotype was counted between two and nine times. The CDR3 DNA is TGCGCCAGCAGCTTGGGGGACCTAGCGGGATTCTACGAGCAGTACTTC. Amino acids: CASSLGDLAGFYEQYF. The rearrangement uses TRBV5-1 and TRBJ2-7; 9 nucleotides agree with TRBD2. The CDR3 extends over 16 amino acids. V trimming: 0 bases; J trimming: 3 bases; junction bases outside the gene matches: 7. Germline CDR1 and CDR2: SGHRS and YFSETQ.

The V gene is TRBV5-6, the J gene TRBJ2-1; 8 bases are shared with TRBD1. This CDR3 has 16 amino acids. V trimming: 1 base; J trimming: 3 bases; junction bases outside the gene matches: 6. Germline lookup yields CDR1 SGHDT and CDR2 YYEEEE. This CDR3 reads CASSLRDRGIYNEQFF. In DNA, the CDR3 is TGTGCCAGCAGCTTGCGTGACAGGGGAATCTACAATGAGCAGTTCTTC.

This clonotype occurred many times. V is TRBV9 and J is TRBJ2-1, with 7 bases aligning to TRBD2. The trim removed 4 bases at V and 6 bases at J, leaving 13 bases unmatched. The CDR3 spans 16 residues. Germline assignment: CDR1 SGDLS and CDR2 YYNGEE. The CDR3 is CASSPPGGEASNEQFF. The DNA of the CDR3 is TGTGCCAGCAGCCCCCCTGGGGGGGAGGCCAGCAATGAGCAGTTCTTC.

This clonotype was found many times. The chain employs TRBV12-3 or TRBV12-4 and TRBJ2-2; maybe TRBD2 (5 bases). V lost 6 bases and J 4 bases, leaving 15 bases between the germline ends. This CDR3 comprises 15 residues. CDR3 nucleotide sequence: TGTGCCAGCAGCCCAAGGACTGGTTCCACCGGGGAGCTGTTTTTT. Amino acid sequence: CASSPRTGSTGELFF.

The rearrangement joins TRBV5-6 to TRBJ2-1; 14 nucleotides line up with TRBD2. The CDR3 runs to 15 residues. The germline CDR1 and CDR2 sequences are SGHDT and YYEEEE. With 9 bases clipped from V and 7 bases from J, the junction kept 9 bases outside the gene matches. The CDR3, as DNA: TGTGCCATGGGCCCCGGACTAGCGGGGGGTAATGAGCAGTTCTTC. Protein product: CAMGPGLAGGNEQFF.

This clonotype was seen a few times. The chain carries TRBV7-6 and TRBJ2-7; 10 nucleotides match TRBD1. V gave up 1 base and J gave up 5 bases; unmatched junction bases: 8. This CDR3 comprises 16 residues. Germline CDR1 SGHVS, CDR2 FNYEAQ. The CDR3 here is CASSLESGQGYDEQYF. DNA for the CDR3: TGTGCCAGCAGCTTAGAATCGGGACAGGGGTATGACGAGCAGTACTTC.

This clonotype turned up a few times. The chain carries TRBV5-5 and TRBJ2-4, with no clear D. The germline gives CDR1 SGHKS, CDR2 YYEKEE (reference sequence). This CDR3 is built from 14 residues. Trimming left V 1 base short and J 5 bases short, with 10 bases between. CDR3: CASSLTLMENIQYF. CDR3 coding DNA: TGTGCCAGCAGCTTGACGCTAATGGAAAACATTCAGTACTTC.

This chain links TRBV12-3 or TRBV12-4 with TRBJ1-4; a possible D gene is TRBD1 (5 bases). The V and J ends lost 2 bases and 0 bases respectively, with 7 bases between them. CDR3 length equals 15 residues. The CDR3 is CASSLWGATNEKLFF. The CDR3 nucleotides read TGTGCCAGCAGTTTATGGGGGGCAACTAATGAAAAACTGTTTTTT.

This clonotype was counted ten times or more. This chain uses TRBV29-1 with TRBJ2-1; 7 positions match TRBD1. Trimming removed 4 bases from V and 0 bases from J; junction bases left unmatched: 3. Germline CDR1 is SQVTM and CDR2 is ANQGSEA. CDR3 size: 14 residues. For the CDR3, the DNA is TGCAGCGTTGTGACAGGGAGCTCCTACAATGAGCAGTTCTTC. Translation: CSVVTGSSYNEQFF.

This clonotype was detected a few times. CDR3: CSARSRNTGGTEAFF. The CDR3 coding sequence is TGCAGTGCTAGGTCAAGAAATACAGGGGGCACTGAAGCTTTCTTT. This chain connects TRBV20-1 to TRBJ1-1, with 8 bases matching TRBD1. Germline assignment: CDR1 DFQATT and CDR2 SNEGSKA (reference sequence). The V gene end was trimmed by 3 bases and the J gene end by 4 bases; junction bases not matched to a gene: 10. The CDR3 is 15 residues long.

This clonotype was counted only a few times. The chain combines TRBV4-3 with TRBJ2-7; the D gene is possibly TRBD2 (5 bases). The CDR3 sequence is 16 residues long. V was cut by 0 bases and J by 2 bases, with 14 bases left in between. Looked up from germline, CDR1 is LGHNA and CDR2 is YSLEER. Here the CDR3 DNA reads TGCGCCAGCAGCCAAGATGTTTTCGGGGAAACCTACGAGCAGTACTTC. This gives the protein CASSQDVFGETYEQYF.

The genes are TRBV12-3 or TRBV12-4 and TRBJ1-6; 7 nucleotides line up with TRBD1. With V trimmed by 5 bases and J by 5 bases, 0 bases remained unmatched. The length of the CDR3 is 13 residues. The CDR3 loop is CASSTGDNSPLHF. DNA of the CDR3: TGTGCCAGCAGTACAGGGGATAATTCACCCCTCCACTTT.

This clonotype has ten or more counts. This CDR3 is CASSSGGEGRETQYF. CDR3 nucleotide sequence: TGTGCCAGCAGCTCGGGCGGGGAGGGGCGAGAGACCCAGTACTTC. The V and J genes are TRBV4-2 and TRBJ2-5; 7 nucleotides line up with TRBD2. CDR1 LGHNA and CDR2 YNFKEQ come from the germline V gene. This CDR3 is 15 amino acids long. The junction had 10 bases not matched to a gene; V was cut back by 5 bases and J by 4 bases.

This chain links TRBV15 with TRBJ1-4; a possible D gene is TRBD1 (5 bases). Germline CDR1 reads LNHNV; CDR2 reads YYDKDF (reference sequence). This CDR3 has 13 residues. V was cut by 0 bases and J by 7 bases, with 6 bases left in between. CDR3 nucleotides: TGTGCCACCAGCAGAGATGGGGCTGAAAAACTGTTTTTT. Its protein product is CATSRDGAEKLFF.

V and J are TRBV29-1 and TRBJ2-1; TRBD1 matches 10 bases. Per germline, CDR1 SQVTM and CDR2 ANQGSEA. V was clipped by 3 bases and J by 7 bases; unmatched bases: 6. This CDR3 comprises 14 residues. CDR3 sequence (DNA): TGCAGCGTTGACTCGGGACAGGGGTTGAATGAGCAGTTCTTC. This gives the protein CSVDSGQGLNEQFF.

This clonotype has ten or more counts. This chain joins TRBV5-1 and TRBJ2-1, with D possibly matching TRBD2 (6 bases). V was cut by 0 bases and J by 2 bases, with 9 bases left in between. The germline V gene encodes CDR1 SGHRS and CDR2 YFSETQ. The CDR3 covers 15 residues. CDR3 nucleotide sequence: TGCGCCAGCAGCTTGGTAGCGGCTACCTACAATGAGCAGTTCTTC. It is translated as CASSLVAATYNEQFF.

This clonotype has just a few counts. The chain joins TRBV7-9 to TRBJ2-7; 8 bases map to TRBD1. Germline lookup yields CDR1 SEHNR and CDR2 FQNEAQ (reference sequence). The CDR3 is 17 amino acids. Trimming at V came to 5 bases and at J to 3 bases, leaving 15 bases not matched to a gene. Written as DNA, the CDR3 is TGTGCCAGCAGCCATACTTATAGATCAGGGGGCATCTACGAGCAGTACTTC. Protein: CASSHTYRSGGIYEQYF.

The chain employs TRBV4-3 and TRBJ2-3; no reliable D call. There are 16 residues in the CDR3. V was shortened by 1 base and J by 2 bases, with 13 bases between the two germline ends. Germline CDR1 LGHNA, CDR2 YSLEER. The CDR3 DNA follows: TGCGCCAGCAGCCAAGGATCCGGCCCCAACACAGATACGCAGTATTTT. Protein sequence: CASSQGSGPNTDTQYF.